A selection of T cell receptor beta chains follows, all from one sample in a study of CD8+ T cells in alopecia areata. Sequenced by immunoSEQ multiplex PCR; TCRdb stores in-frame clones only, minus some. The profile shows roughly 170,000 clones, about 60% of them singletons. The starting material was CD4+ T cells sorted from blood, obtained at week 0. These receptor sequences come from a human donor with alopecia areata. CDR3s include the opening cysteine and the closing phenylalanine or tryptophan. D genes are given only for firm matches. Size tells how often a clone was seen (once, few, many) or the class of an expanded clone, and some rows leave it out.

J,size,D,V,CDR3,DNA
TRBJ1-1,.,.,TRBV7-9,CASSSQLSTEAFF,TGTGCCAGCAGCTCCCAACTCAGCACTGAAGCTTTCTTT
TRBJ2-7,.,.,TRBV7-2,CASSLKGGEQYF,TGTGCCAGCAGCTTAAAGGGGGGCGAGCAGTACTTC
TRBJ2-2,.,TRBD1,TRBV4-1,CASSQGQGAGWNTGELFF,TGCGCCAGCAGCCAGGGACAGGGGGCAGGATGGAACACCGGGGAGCTGTTTTTT
TRBJ2-7,.,.,TRBV5-6,CASSLEYEQYF,TGTGCCAGCAGCTTGGAGTACGAGCAGTACTTC
TRBJ1-1,.,.,TRBV11-2,CASSPNGGNTEAFF,TGTGCCAGCAGCCCTAACGGGGGGAACACTGAAGCTTTCTTT
TRBJ2-5,.,TRBD2,TRBV10-3,CAISAGGGRETQYF,TGTGCCATCAGTGCCGGGGGGGGGCGAGAGACCCAGTACTTC
TRBJ1-4,.,.,TRBV30,CAYNRDSANEKLFF,TGTGCCTATAACCGGGACTCAGCTAATGAAAAACTGTTTTTT
TRBJ2-1,.,TRBD2,TRBV2,CASSYGLASSYNEQFF,TGTGCCAGCAGTTATGGACTAGCCAGCTCCTACAATGAGCAGTTCTTC
TRBJ2-3,.,TRBD2,TRBV23-1,CASRLTGTSGTDTQYF,TGCGCCAGCAGACTAACCGGGACTAGCGGTACAGATACGCAGTATTTT
TRBJ2-5,.,TRBD1,TRBV29-1,CSVLGQGETQYF,TGCAGCGTCCTTGGACAGGGAGAGACCCAGTACTTC
TRBJ1-5,.,TRBD1,TRBV6-6,CASSMGQGASNQPQHF,TGTGCCAGCAGTATGGGACAGGGGGCGAGCAATCAGCCCCAGCATTTT
TRBJ2-5,few,TRBD2,TRBV7-2,CASSLAGRWETQYF,TGTGCCAGCAGCCTAGCGGGGCGGTGGGAGACCCAGTACTTC
TRBJ2-5,.,.,TRBV9,CASSVGVVAAEETQYF,TGTGCCAGCAGCGTAGGGGTTGTGGCAGCTGAAGAGACCCAGTACTTC
TRBJ2-7,.,.,TRBV7-9,CASSRTAYEQYF,TGTGCCAGCAGCAGGACAGCCTACGAGCAGTACTTC
TRBJ2-5,.,TRBD1,TRBV7-9,CASSHRDRVKETQYF,TGTGCCAGCAGCCACCGGGACAGGGTAAAAGAGACCCAGTACTTC
TRBJ1-1,.,.,TRBV30,CAWNGPEPRAFF,TGTGCCTGGAACGGACCCGAACCGAGGGCTTTCTTT
TRBJ2-1,once,.,TRBV11-3,CASSRNNEQFF,TGTGCCAGCAGCCGTAACAATGAGCAGTTCTTC
TRBJ2-7,.,.,TRBV19,CASSWKGGYEQYF,TGTGCCAGTAGTTGGAAGGGGGGCTACGAGCAGTACTTC
TRBJ2-6,.,.,TRBV29-1,CSVVGSGANVLTF,TGCAGCGTTGTGGGCTCTGGGGCCAACGTCCTGACTTTC
TRBJ1-3,.,TRBD1,TRBV30,CAWGTGQVRSGNTIYF,TGTGCCTGGGGAACCGGACAGGTCCGCTCTGGAAACACCATATATTTT
TRBJ1-2,.,.,TRBV4-1,CASNHRAGGYTF,TGCGCCAGCAACCACAGGGCGGGCGGCTACACCTTC
TRBJ2-1,.,TRBD1,TRBV29-1,CSVGRTGLREQFF,TGCAGCGTTGGCCGGACAGGACTTCGTGAGCAGTTCTTC
TRBJ1-6,.,.,TRBV4-1,CASSQVVASDSPLHF,TGCGCCAGCAGCCAAGTAGTAGCCTCGGATTCACCCCTCCACTTT
TRBJ1-2,.,.,TRBV5-1,CASSLEGNYGYTF,TGCGCCAGCAGCTTGGAGGGGAACTATGGCTACACCTTC
TRBJ2-5,.,.,TRBV5-1,CASSSPLYQETQYF,TGCGCCAGCAGCTCGCCCCTGTACCAAGAGACCCAGTACTTC
TRBJ2-7,.,TRBD2,TRBV27,CASSIIPGTSGDIKQYF,TGTGCCAGCAGTATCATACCGGGGACTAGCGGGGATATCAAGCAGTACTTC
TRBJ2-3,.,.,TRBV6-1,CASSHPGVDTQYF,TGTGCCAGCAGTCATCCCGGGGTAGATACGCAGTATTTT
TRBJ2-1,.,.,TRBV7-9,CASSLVSRGRINEQFF,TGTGCCAGCAGCTTAGTTAGCAGGGGCCGGATCAATGAGCAGTTCTTC
TRBJ2-5,few,.,TRBV6-5,CASSSTVQETQYF,TGTGCCAGCAGTTCGACGGTACAAGAGACCCAGTACTTC
TRBJ2-3,few,TRBD2,TRBV13,CASTTSGGATDTQYF,TGTGCCAGCACCACTAGCGGGGGGGCCACAGATACGCAGTATTTT
TRBJ2-7,.,TRBD2,TRBV29-1,CSVALRLADKGEQYF,TGCAGCGTTGCCTTGAGACTAGCGGACAAAGGGGAGCAGTACTTC
TRBJ1-2,.,TRBD1,TRBV28,CASTYRGRVSGQGGYSF,TGTGCCAGCACGTACCGCGGTAGGGTGTCGGGACAAGGGGGCTACTCCTTC
TRBJ1-2,.,.,TRBV6-5,CASSYLSTYGYTF,TGTGCCAGCAGTTACCTGTCAACCTATGGCTACACCTTC
TRBJ1-1,.,.,TRBV5-1,CASSLVSGVNTEAFF,TGCGCCAGCAGCTTGGTTTCAGGGGTGAACACTGAAGCTTTCTTT
TRBJ2-5,.,.,TRBV7-6,CASSSRRDSKGETQYF,TGTGCCAGCAGCTCCCGGCGGGACAGTAAGGGCGAGACCCAGTACTTC
TRBJ2-5,.,.,TRBV5-1,CASSSDSAKVQYF,TGCGCCAGCAGCTCCGACAGCGCGAAGGTCCAGTACTTC
TRBJ2-7,.,.,TRBV27,CASSFVGRGGVNEQYF,TGTGCCAGCAGTTTCGTGGGTCGTGGGGGAGTGAACGAGCAGTACTTC
TRBJ2-5,.,.,TRBV6-5,CASSYSGGRGQTQYF,TGTGCCAGCAGTTACTCTGGCGGCCGGGGGCAGACCCAGTACTTC
TRBJ1-6,.,.,TRBV7-2,CASSSRQVYNSPLHF,TGTGCCAGCAGCTCGCGACAGGTTTATAATTCACCCCTCCACTTT
TRBJ2-3,.,TRBD1,TRBV29-1,CSVRTGDTQYF,TGCAGCGTTCGGACAGGGGACACGCAGTATTTT
TRBJ2-7,.,TRBD2,TRBV7-8,CASSPAGGNYEQYF,TGTGCCAGCAGCCCCGCGGGGGGGAACTACGAGCAGTACTTC
TRBJ2-5,once,.,TRBV25-1,CASSEGGRETQYF,TGTGCCAGCAGTGAAGGGGGACGTGAGACCCAGTACTTC
TRBJ2-5,.,.,TRBV7-9,CASSLAGGSGGPQETQYF,TGTGCCAGCAGCTTAGCCGGGGGTTCAGGGGGACCCCAAGAGACCCAGTACTTC
TRBJ2-6,few,.,TRBV5-6,CASSFGRGGSGANVLTF,TGTGCCAGCAGCTTCGGCAGGGGAGGCTCTGGGGCCAACGTCCTGACTTTC
TRBJ1-2,.,.,TRBV9,CASRLTGTSLGYTF,TGTGCCAGCAGGCTTACCGGGACCTCCCTAGGCTACACCTTC
TRBJ1-3,.,.,TRBV30,CAWIGRLLSGNTIYF,TGTGCCTGGATTGGCAGACTACTCTCTGGAAACACCATATATTTT
TRBJ1-5,.,TRBD1,TRBV30,CAWEPAQGQPQHF,TGTGCCTGGGAACCTGCACAGGGGCAGCCCCAGCATTTT
TRBJ1-1,.,.,TRBV9,CASSVSGQKNTEAFF,TGTGCCAGCAGCGTCTCCGGACAGAAGAACACTGAAGCTTTCTTT